These 25 T cell receptor beta chains were all obtained from the same sample, sequenced in a study of shared clonotypes between healthy human individuals. Some clones are missing from TCRdb's copy, which holds only in-frame ones; the method was immunoSEQ multiplex PCR. Among approximately 2.5 million clones listed, approximately 92% were seen once. The sequenced sample was naive CD4+ T cells sorted from blood. Subset described: CD45RA+ positively selected. The receptors were sampled from a young man in good health.

This clone has only one observation. This sequence joins TRBV7-2 and TRBJ2-6; D uncertain. The length of the CDR3 is 16 residues. Germline loops: CDR1 SGHTA, CDR2 FQGNSA. V was shortened by 4 bases and J by 4 bases, with 14 bases between the two germline ends. The CDR3 region has the DNA TGTGCCAGCAGCTCATCGACCCGCCCGGGGGCCAACGTCCTGACTTTC. Its protein is CASSSSTRPGANVLTF. Full variable domain (missing parts from reference TRBV7-2 and TRBJ2-6): GAGVSQSPSNKVTEKGKDVELRCDPISGHTALYWYRQSLGQGLEFLIYFQGNSAPDKSGLPSDRFSAERTGGSVSTLTIQRTQQEDSAVYLCASSSSTRPGANVLTFGAGSRLTVL.

This clone was observed once. This chain connects TRBV10-3 to TRBJ2-7, with 15 bases identical to TRBD2. The CDR3 contains 15 residues. V shed 2 bases, J shed 7 bases, and the junction held 3 bases outside the gene matches. Germline loops: CDR1 ENHRY, CDR2 SYGVKD. DNA of the CDR3: TGTGCCATCAGTGAGGAGGGACTAGCGGGAGGTGAGCAGTACTTC. This sequence encodes CAISEEGLAGGEQYF.

A word on this clone: Other DNA sequences within the sample encode an identical CDR3. This rearrangement joins TRBV19 to TRBJ2-5; 8 bases are a match to TRBD2. There are 13 residues in the CDR3. Per the germline V gene, CDR1 is LNHDA and CDR2 is SQIVND (reference sequence). V trimming: 3 bases; J trimming: 5 bases; junction bases outside the gene matches: 2. The CDR3 DNA reads as TGTGCCAGTAGTATGTTAGCGGGGGAGACCCAGTACTTC. Protein product: CASSMLAGETQYF.

The chain uses TRBV7-9 and TRBJ1-2; D is unresolved. This CDR3 region has 13 residues. Per the germline V gene, CDR1 is SEHNR and CDR2 is FQNEAQ (reference sequence). Trimming took off 5 bases at V and 3 bases at J, with 10 bases between the two ends. CDR3 sequence: CASSLSSYYGYTF. CDR3 DNA: TGTGCCAGCAGCCTTAGTAGCTACTATGGCTACACCTTC. Full variable domain (outside the CDR3, taken from reference TRBV7-9 and TRBJ1-2): DTGVSQNPRHKITKRGQNVTFRCDPISEHNRLYWYRQTLGQGPEFLTYFQNEAQLEKSRLLSDRFSAERPKGSFSTLEIQRTEQGDSAMYLCASSLSSYYGYTFGSGTRLTVV.

The J gene is TRBJ2-7, the V gene TRBV6-1, with D tentatively TRBD1 or TRBD2 (5 bases each). The germline V gene encodes CDR1 MNHNS and CDR2 SASEGT. V lost 7 bases and J lost 3, with 13 bases in between. This CDR3 region has 13 residues. The CDR3 loop reads CASTGDGRYEQYF. CDR3 sequence (DNA): TGTGCCAGCACCGGGGACGGTCGCTACGAGCAGTACTTC.

Written as DNA, the CDR3 is TGTGCCATCAGTGAGTTGTTAGGTGAAGATACGCAGTATTTT. This sequence encodes CAISELLGEDTQYF. The chain combines TRBV10-3 with TRBJ2-3; unclear D gene. There are 14 residues in the CDR3. The V end lost 1 base, the J end lost 5 bases, and 10 bases lay between the germline ends. Germline assignment: CDR1 ENHRY and CDR2 SYGVKD.

CDR3 sequence (DNA): TGCGCCAGCAGCCCCGCAGTGATCACCGGGGAGCTGTTTTTT. This codes for CASSPAVITGELFF. This chain links TRBV5-1 with TRBJ2-2; D is ambiguous. This CDR3 has 14 residues. V lost 4 bases and J 4 bases, leaving 11 bases between the germline ends. Looked up from germline, CDR1 is SGHRS and CDR2 is YFSETQ.

The chain employs TRBV5-4 and TRBJ2-7, with TRBD2 matching over 13 bases. The CDR3 is made up of 15 amino acids. Losses at the gene ends were 4 bases for V and 5 bases for J; bases not matched to a gene: 6. Germline V gene lookup returns CDR1 SGHNT and CDR2 YYREEE (reference sequence). Here the CDR3 reads CASSPGTSGMNEQYF. Here the CDR3 DNA reads TGTGCCAGCAGCCCAGGGACTAGCGGGATGAACGAGCAGTACTTC.

V is TRBV5-4 and J is TRBJ1-1; D unresolved. Per the germline V gene, CDR1 is SGHNT and CDR2 is YYREEE (reference sequence). This CDR3 is 14 amino acids long. The V and J ends lost 3 bases and 3 bases respectively, with 12 bases between them. As DNA, the CDR3 is TGTGCCAGCAGCTCACCTACCGGGGACACTGAAGCTTTCTTT. This encodes CASSSPTGDTEAFF.

The genes are TRBV7-2 and TRBJ2-4; 12 nucleotides agree with TRBD2. This CDR3 spans 13 amino acids. The V gene's germline CDR1 is SGHTA and CDR2 FQGNSA. V shed 5 bases and J 13 bases; nucleotides not matched to a gene: 6. The CDR3 sequence is CASSTGTSGWQYF. In nucleotides, the CDR3 is TGTGCCAGCAGCACCGGGACTAGCGGGTGGCAGTACTTC. The full variable domain, completed using reference TRBV7-2 and TRBJ2-4, is GAGVSQSPSNKVTEKGKDVELRCDPISGHTALYWYRQSLGQGLEFLIYFQGNSAPDKSGLPSDRFSAERTGGSVSTLTIQRTQQEDSAVYLCASSTGTSGWQYFGAGTRLSVL.

The rearrangement uses TRBV6-6 and TRBJ1-3; D is uncertain. The germline V gene encodes CDR1 MNHNY and CDR2 SVGAGI (reference sequence). Trimming took off 5 bases at V and 4 bases at J, with 6 bases between the two ends. This CDR3 is 12 amino acids long. The CDR3 is CASSPEGNTIYF. DNA for the CDR3: TGTGCCAGCAGTCCAGAAGGAAACACCATATATTTT.

The V and J genes are TRBV6-1 and TRBJ1-6; 9 bases are a match to TRBD1. This CDR3 contains 18 residues. Trimming cost V 1 base and J 4 bases; bases outside gene matches: 8. Per the germline V gene, CDR1 is MNHNS and CDR2 is SASEGT. In DNA, the CDR3 is TGTGCCAGCAGTGAAGTTTATACAGGGGGCTCGTATAATTCACCCCTCCACTTT. This translates into CASSEVYTGGSYNSPLHF.

The chain recombines TRBV28 with TRBJ1-5; 11 bases line up with TRBD1. The ends lost 4 bases at V and 1 base at J; junction bases unmatched: 9. Germline CDR1 and CDR2: MDHEN and SYDVKM. The CDR3 totals 18 residues. The CDR3 region is CASSYRTGGRLSNQPQHF. CDR3 in DNA: TGTGCCAGCAGTTATCGGACAGGGGGCAGATTGAGCAATCAGCCCCAGCATTTT.

A single count supports this clone. The chain carries TRBV7-9 and TRBJ2-3; no firm D call. The CDR3 runs 13 residues. V dropped 1 base and J dropped 3 bases, with 5 bases sitting between them. CDR1 and CDR2 from the germline V gene are SEHNR and FQNEAQ (reference sequence). The DNA for the CDR3 is TGTGCCAGCAGCTTAGAACTTACAGATACGCAGTATTTT. As protein: CASSLELTDTQYF.

Concerning this clone: The identical CDR3 is also encoded by other nucleotide sequences in the sample. This chain links TRBV27 with TRBJ1-5, with 7 positions matching TRBD1. From germline, CDR1 is MNHEY and CDR2 SMNVEV (reference sequence). The CDR3 is 14 amino acids. V was pared by 2 bases and J by 6 bases, with 4 bases of the junction left unmatched. The CDR3: CASSLRQGAQPQHF. The CDR3 DNA follows: TGTGCCAGCAGTTTACGACAGGGAGCTCAGCCCCAGCATTTT.

The J gene is TRBJ1-1, the V gene TRBV28; D gene uncertain. Trimming cost V 2 bases and J 0 bases, with 7 bases left between them. The CDR3 is made up of 14 amino acids. Germline CDR1 and CDR2: MDHEN and SYDVKM. CDR3 nucleotide sequence: TGTGCCAGCAGTTTAATAGGGCTGAACACTGAAGCTTTCTTT. It specifies CASSLIGLNTEAFF.

The chain has TRBV5-8 and TRBJ2-7; D is ambiguous. The CDR3 covers 11 residues. CDR1 and CDR2 from the germline V gene are SGHTS and YDEGEE. Trimming shortened V by 5 bases and J by 2 bases, and 5 bases separated the two germline ends. CDR3 DNA: TGTGCCAGCAGAGGGACCTACGAGCAGTACTTC. Protein sequence: CASRGTYEQYF.

This clone has more than one count but fewer than ten. The rearrangement uses TRBV19 and TRBJ1-2; D not resolved. This CDR3 is 14 amino acids long. Germline V lookup: CDR1 LNHDA, CDR2 SQIVND (reference sequence). V lost 9 bases, J lost 4 bases, and 18 bases lay in between. In nucleotides, the CDR3 is TGTGCCAGCGAACCATCAAGTAGAACCTATGGCTACACCTTC. This encodes CASEPSSRTYGYTF.

This rearrangement joins TRBV7-3 to TRBJ1-6; D is ambiguous. Germline V gene lookup returns CDR1 SGHTA and CDR2 FQGTGA. The CDR3 is 14 residues long. The V end was cut by 8 bases, the J end by 5 bases, with 13 bases between. The CDR3 protein is CASPPWANNSPLHF. The CDR3, as DNA: TGTGCCAGCCCTCCGTGGGCGAATAATTCACCCCTCCACTTT.

The chain is built from TRBV5-1 and TRBJ2-3, with D unclear. V shed 1 base and J shed 2 bases, with 8 bases lying between them. The CDR3 runs 14 residues. In germline, CDR1 is SGHRS, CDR2 YFSETQ. The chain's CDR3 is CASSLPEITDTQYF. The CDR3 DNA sequence: TGCGCCAGCAGCTTGCCAGAGATCACAGATACGCAGTATTTT.

The V call is TRBV12-5, the J call TRBJ1-1, with TRBD1 identical over 7 bases. The CDR3 is made up of 14 amino acids. The germline V gene encodes CDR1 LGHNT and CDR2 FRNRAP. After removal of 3 bases from V and 5 bases from J, the junction contained 6 bases not matched to a gene. The CDR3 sequence: CASGFTGAGTEAFF. The CDR3 nucleotides read TGTGCTAGTGGTTTTACAGGGGCTGGGACTGAAGCTTTCTTT.

This chain links TRBV29-1 with TRBJ1-1; unclear D gene. V shed 0 bases and J shed 5 bases, with 10 bases lying between them. The CDR3 covers 13 residues. Per germline, CDR1 SQVTM and CDR2 ANQGSEA. Here the CDR3 DNA reads TGCAGCGTTGAAGAAGGGCCGGGGACTGAAGCTTTCTTT. Translating it yields CSVEEGPGTEAFF.

This clone was observed a single time. Here the CDR3 DNA reads TGTGCCAGTAGGACCACCGGGACAGCAGACTACGAGCAGTACTTC. Its translation: CASRTTGTADYEQYF. V is TRBV19 and J is TRBJ2-7; TRBD1 matches at 7 bases. V trimming: 6 bases; J trimming: 3 bases; junction bases outside the gene matches: 11. The CDR3 covers 15 residues. Germline V CDR1 and CDR2: LNHDA, SQIVND (reference sequence).

The V gene is TRBV9, the J gene TRBJ1-2; 7 bases fit TRBD1. CDR1 and CDR2 from the germline V gene are SGDLS and YYNGEE. With V trimmed by 0 bases and J by 2 bases, 7 bases remained unmatched. There are 16 residues in the CDR3. CDR3 loop: CASSVARTGWNYGYTF. The CDR3 DNA sequence: TGTGCCAGCAGCGTAGCGCGGACAGGTTGGAACTATGGCTACACCTTC.

The rearrangement links TRBV6-5 to TRBJ2-3; D may be TRBD2 (5 bases). The germline V gene encodes CDR1 MNHEY and CDR2 SVGAGI. Trimming cost V 0 bases and J 3 bases, with 7 bases left between them. The CDR3 consists of 14 residues. CDR3 coding DNA: TGTGCCAGCAGTTACTCGAGGGAGACAGATACGCAGTATTTT. The encoded protein is CASSYSRETDTQYF.